This TCR beta chain originates from a study of shared T cell receptors in the human thymus. Germline CDR1 is MRHNA and CDR2 is SNTAGT. V lost 6 bases and J lost 3, with 11 bases in between. The CDR3 covers 14 residues. Sequencing was performed with immunoSEQ multiplex PCR; in TCRdb, only in-frame clones are kept and a portion is missing. Counted here are some 720,000 clones, 85% to 90% occurring once; the ten biggest clones make up roughly 0.0097%. This sample also appeared in a second study, on human thymus T cells. From that report: Donation was from healthy Finnish infants who were having corrective surgery that addressed congenital heart defects.

This TCR was recovered from a boy in the first two years of life with a congenital heart defect. This chain links TRBV6-4 with TRBJ2-2, with a tentative D call TRBD1 (6 bases). The sample was thymocytes. The CDR3 bases are TGTGCCAGCAGCGAAACAGGGTACACCGGGGAGCTGTTTTTT. This translates into CASSETGYTGELFF.